These 21 T cell receptor beta chains share one sample of origin, sequenced in a study of shared clonotypes between healthy human individuals. Sequencing was performed with immunoSEQ multiplex PCR; in TCRdb, only in-frame clones are kept and a portion is missing. The sample includes some 2 million clones, 85% to 95% of them seen just once. Sequencing input: naive CD4+ T cells sorted from blood. The subset is: CD45RA+ positively selected. These TCRs come from a man between 18 and 29 years old in good health.

The chain couples TRBV6-6 to TRBJ2-1; TRBD2 aligns across 12 bases. This CDR3 region has 16 residues. From germline, CDR1 is MNHNY and CDR2 SVGAGI (reference sequence). V lost 5 bases to trimming and J lost 0 bases; unmatched junction nucleotides: 2. CDR3 region: CASSVTSGSSYNEQFF. CDR3 DNA: TGTGCCAGCAGTGTGACTAGCGGGAGCTCCTACAATGAGCAGTTCTTC.

This rearrangement joins TRBV11-2 to TRBJ2-6; weak D call: TRBD1 (6 bases). The CDR3 is 16 amino acids. CDR1 and CDR2 from the germline V gene are SGHAT and FQNNGV. V lost 4 bases and J lost 3, with 13 bases in between. The CDR3 spells CASSSGTGYGANVLTF. CDR3 bases: TGTGCCAGCAGCTCGGGAACAGGGTATGGGGCCAACGTCCTGACTTTC.

The genes are TRBV7-9 and TRBJ2-1; weak D call: TRBD2 (6 bases). Looked up from germline, CDR1 is SEHNR and CDR2 is FQNEAQ (reference sequence). CDR3 length equals 13 residues. The V gene lost 2 bases and the J gene lost 5 bases, with 7 bases spanning the gap. The CDR3 DNA is TGTGCCAGCAGCTTAAGACTAGACAATGAGCAGTTCTTC. This sequence encodes CASSLRLDNEQFF.

This clone came up a few times. The sample carries other DNA sequences with the same CDR3. The chain links TRBV9 to TRBJ1-1; D not resolved. V lost 0 bases to trimming and J lost 0 bases, with 6 bases between them. Germline values: CDR1 SGDLS, CDR2 YYNGEE. The CDR3 loop spans 14 amino acids. The CDR3 bases are TGTGCCAGCAGCGTAGCTGCAATGAACACTGAAGCTTTCTTT. It encodes CASSVAAMNTEAFF.

The V gene is TRBV28, the J gene TRBJ1-4; D gene uncertain. This CDR3 has 12 residues. V shed 1 base and J shed 7 bases, with 4 bases lying between them. CDR1 is MDHEN, CDR2 SYDVKM, per germline. DNA for the CDR3: TGTGCCAGCAGTTTATACGGTGAAAAACTGTTTTTT. This sequence encodes CASSLYGEKLFF.

The chain employs TRBV10-2 and TRBJ2-7; maybe TRBD2 (5 bases). Germline CDR1 is WSHSY and CDR2 is SAAADI. The CDR3 length is 16 residues. Trimming removed 0 bases at V and 2 bases at J, with 14 bases between. Written as DNA, the CDR3 is TGCGCCAGCAGTGAGTCAAGACTGAAGGAGGCCTACGAGCAGTACTTC. It translates to CASSESRLKEAYEQYF.

This clone was observed once. This chain joins TRBV18 and TRBJ2-7, with D unresolved. CDR3 length: 13 amino acids. V lost 5 bases and J 1 base, leaving 9 bases between the germline ends. Germline V gene data show CDR1 as KGHSH and CDR2 as LQKENI. The CDR3 protein is CASSTQGSYEQYF. CDR3 DNA sequence: TGTGCCAGCTCAACACAAGGTTCCTACGAGCAGTACTTC. Complete variable domain (other parts from reference TRBV18 and TRBJ2-7): NAGVMQNPRHLVRRRGQEARLRCSPMKGHSHVYWYRQLPEEGLKFMVYLQKENIIDESGMPKERFSAEFPKEGPSILRIQQVVRGDSAAYFCASSTQGSYEQYFGPGTRLTVT.

This clone was picked up one time. The J gene is TRBJ2-5, the V gene TRBV6-5; D may be TRBD1 (5 bases). The CDR3 covers 14 residues. Germline V CDR1 and CDR2: MNHEY, SVGAGI. V was cut by 5 bases and J by 2 bases, with 12 bases left in between. Here the CDR3 reads CASSPRTSQETQYF. As DNA, the CDR3 is TGTGCCAGCAGTCCTCGGACATCGCAAGAGACCCAGTACTTC.

The sample holds one count of this clone. This chain uses TRBV30 with TRBJ1-2; 8 bases are a match to TRBD1. There are 15 residues in the CDR3. The germline V gene encodes CDR1 GTSNPN and CDR2 SVGIG (reference sequence). Trimming removed 0 bases from V and 8 bases from J; junction bases left unmatched: 11. CDR3 loop: CAWSVRLQGEGGYTF. CDR3 bases: TGTGCCTGGAGTGTACGGTTACAGGGGGAAGGCGGCTACACCTTC.

The chain couples TRBV30 to TRBJ1-6, with D unclear. The V and J ends lost 8 bases and 7 bases respectively, with 9 bases between them. The CDR3 spans 11 residues. Germline-derived CDR1 and CDR2 are GTSNPN and SVGIG (reference sequence). The CDR3 bases are TGTGCCGGCGGGAGCAATTCACCCCTCCACTTT. Its protein product is CAGGSNSPLHF. Variable domain in full (rest from reference TRBV30 and TRBJ1-6): SQTIHQWPATLVQPVGSPLSLECTVEGTSNPNLYWYRQAAGRGLQLLFYSVGIGQISSEVPQNLSASRPQDRQFILSSKKLLLSDSGFYLCAGGSNSPLHFGNGTRLTVT.

This clone was seen only once. V and J are TRBV7-2 and TRBJ2-7, with 7 positions matching TRBD1. J was trimmed by 4 bases and V by 4 bases; bases with no gene match: 4. The germline V gene has CDR1 SGHTA and CDR2 FQGNSA. This CDR3 has 13 amino acids. The CDR3 DNA reads TGTGCCAGCAGCTCCGGGACAGTATACGAGCAGTACTTC. Translation: CASSSGTVYEQYF.

The rearrangement joins TRBV18 to TRBJ1-2; D possibly corresponds to TRBD1 (5 bases). The CDR3 has 11 amino acids. The V end was cut by 6 bases, the J end by 8 bases, with 10 bases between. The V gene's germline CDR1 is KGHSH and CDR2 LQKENI. As DNA, the CDR3 is TGTGCCAGCTCCTCCGAGGGGGGCTACACCTTC. Amino acids: CASSSEGGYTF. Complete variable domain (other parts from reference TRBV18 and TRBJ1-2): NAGVMQNPRHLVRRRGQEARLRCSPMKGHSHVYWYRQLPEEGLKFMVYLQKENIIDESGMPKERFSAEFPKEGPSILRIQQVVRGDSAAYFCASSSEGGYTFGSGTRLTVV.

The chain combines TRBV30 with TRBJ2-7; TRBD1 matches at 10 bases. CDR1 and CDR2 (germline): GTSNPN, SVGIG (reference sequence). The length of the CDR3 is 12 residues. V lost 5 bases and J lost 3; bases outside the gene matches: 1. The chain's CDR3 is CAWGTGDYEQYF. The CDR3 nucleotides are TGTGCCTGGGGGACAGGGGACTACGAGCAGTACTTC.

This clone was seen a handful of times. The same CDR3 also results from other DNA sequences found in this sample. The rearrangement links TRBV7-8 to TRBJ2-5, with D unclear. CDR3 length: 11 residues. V was pared by 3 bases and J by 3 bases, with 2 bases between. In germline, CDR1 is SGHVS, CDR2 FQNEAQ. CDR3 nucleotides: TGTGCCAGCAGCTTTAAAGAGACCCAGTACTTC. Translated, it gives CASSFKETQYF.

This clone has just one count. The chain uses TRBV27 and TRBJ1-4; a possible D gene is TRBD1 (6 bases). Germline CDR1 and CDR2: MNHEY and SMNVEV (reference sequence). This CDR3 comprises 13 residues. V gave up 8 bases and J gave up 2 bases, with 9 bases separating them. This chain's CDR3 is CASARGTNEKLFF. In DNA, the CDR3 is TGTGCCAGCGCAAGGGGGACTAATGAAAAACTGTTTTTT.

The genes are TRBV28 and TRBJ1-2; D uncertain. This CDR3 region has 12 residues. Looked up from germline, CDR1 is MDHEN and CDR2 is SYDVKM. With 7 bases removed from V and 5 bases from J, the gap between germline ends came to 11 bases. CDR3 coding DNA: TGTGCCAGCAATGACGGTTCTTATGGCTACACCTTC. Amino acids: CASNDGSYGYTF.

The chain links TRBV5-1 to TRBJ2-1; 11 positions match TRBD1. The V and J ends lost 5 bases and 4 bases, in that order; junction bases with no gene match: 5. The germline V gene has CDR1 SGHRS and CDR2 YFSETQ. The CDR3 sequence is 15 residues long. The CDR3 bases are TGCGCCAGCAGAACCGGGACAGGGGGTTACAATGAGCAGTTCTTC. This gives the protein CASRTGTGGYNEQFF. Based on the CDR3 plus reference TRBV5-1 and TRBJ2-1, the full variable domain is KAGVTQTPRYLIKTRGQQVTLSCSPISGHRSVSWYQQTPGQGLQFLFEYFSETQRNKGNFPGRFSGRQFSNSRSEMNVSTLELGDSALYLCASRTGTGGYNEQFFGPGTRLTVL.

The gene calls are TRBV4-3 and TRBJ2-1; 12 positions match TRBD2. Germline CDR1 LGHNA, CDR2 YSLEER. The CDR3 runs to 18 residues. The junction had 7 bases not matched to a gene; V was cut back by 4 bases and J by 0 bases. CDR3 sequence reads: CASSRYLAGGSSYNEQFF. CDR3 sequence (DNA): TGCGCCAGCAGCCGATATCTAGCGGGAGGGAGCTCCTACAATGAGCAGTTCTTC.

This sequence joins TRBV4-3 and TRBJ2-5; maybe TRBD2 (6 bases). Trimming cost V 2 bases and J 4 bases, with 20 bases left between them. Germline assignment: CDR1 LGHNA and CDR2 YSLEER. This CDR3 is 17 amino acids long. CDR3 sequence (DNA): TGCGCCAGCAGCCAATTTGGGGTTAGCGGTCCTATAGAGACCCAGTACTTC. Encoded protein: CASSQFGVSGPIETQYF.

This chain uses TRBV27 with TRBJ2-3, with D possibly matching TRBD1 (5 bases). The germline CDR1 and CDR2 sequences are MNHEY and SMNVEV (reference sequence). With 2 bases removed from V and 1 base from J, the gap between germline ends came to 10 bases. The CDR3 spans 15 residues. In DNA form, the CDR3 reads TGTGCCAGCAGTTTAACGGTCAGGGGCACAGATACGCAGTATTTT. Amino acid sequence: CASSLTVRGTDTQYF.

This chain joins TRBV6-1 and TRBJ1-2, with TRBD1 matching 7 bases. This CDR3 is 17 amino acids long. After removal of 1 base from V and 4 bases from J, the junction contained 12 bases not matched to a gene. Per germline, CDR1 MNHNS and CDR2 SASEGT. CDR3 region: CASSEELDRVPLYGYTF. As DNA, the CDR3 is TGTGCCAGCAGTGAAGAGCTCGACAGGGTGCCACTCTATGGCTACACCTTC.